One sample yielded the 18 T cell receptor beta chains listed below, sequenced in a study of early T cells in non-severe SARS-CoV-2 infection. A single record per CDR3 protein comes from TCRdb applying MiXCR to the 5' RACE reads. The data hold about 82,000 distinct CDR3 sequences, with less than 15% observed a single time. The sample comprised whole blood. These receptors originate from an adult who was a healthcare worker with PCR-confirmed SARS-CoV-2 infection or an uninfected control (not recorded which).

This clonotype was detected ten times or more. This chain uses TRBV9 with TRBJ2-5; D not certain. This CDR3 has 13 amino acids. CDR1 is SGDLS and CDR2 is YYNGEE in the germline V gene. Trimming stripped 0 bases from V and 3 bases from J, with 6 bases between. CDR3: CASSVGTEETQYF. The CDR3, as DNA: TGTGCCAGCAGCGTAGGGACGGAAGAGACCCAGTACTTC.

This clonotype came up a few times. The rearrangement uses TRBV7-2 and TRBJ2-4, with TRBD2 matching 12 bases. Germline V lookup: CDR1 SGHTA, CDR2 FQGNSA. After removal of 5 bases from V and 10 bases from J, the junction contained 21 bases not matched to a gene. The CDR3 totals 19 residues. This CDR3 reads CASSPWSGTSGPANGIQYF. The CDR3 nucleotides are TGTGCCAGCAGCCCGTGGTCAGGGACTAGCGGGCCGGCAAACGGAATTCAGTACTTC.

The chain links TRBV18 to TRBJ1-4; 7 positions match TRBD1. J gave up 10 bases and V 3 bases, and 8 bases lay outside the gene matches. Germline V gene data show CDR1 as KGHSH and CDR2 as LQKENI. The CDR3 sequence is 14 residues long. Here the CDR3 reads CASSPTGEQVKLFF. In DNA form, the CDR3 reads TGTGCCAGCTCACCTACAGGGGAGCAGGTAAAACTGTTTTTT. Drawing the rest from reference TRBV18 and TRBJ1-4, the complete variable domain is NAGVMQNPRHLVRRRGQEARLRCSPMKGHSHVYWYRQLPEEGLKFMVYLQKENIIDESGMPKERFSAEFPKEGPSILRIQQVVRGDSAAYFCASSPTGEQVKLFFGSGTQLSVL.

This clonotype was seen ten or more times. At one of its ends the junction is not consistent with the germline gene, which may arise from a read error. This rearrangement joins TRBV7-7 to TRBJ2-5; no clear D. There are 16 residues in the CDR3. Germline values: CDR1 SSHAT, CDR2 FNYEAQ (reference sequence). The CDR3 nucleotides read TGTGCTAGCAGCCCGCTCGGGTGGGAAAGCCAAGAGACCCAGTACTTC. As protein: CASSPLGWESQETQYF.

This clonotype showed up just a few times. The gene calls are TRBV24-1 and TRBJ2-1; D uncertain. This CDR3 is 12 amino acids long. Trimming removed 4 bases from V and 5 bases from J, with 5 bases in between. CDR1 is KGHDR, CDR2 SFDVKD, per germline. In DNA, the CDR3 is TGTGCCACCAGTGAAAGGGACAATGAGCAGTTCTTC. Its translation is CATSERDNEQFF.

This clonotype was picked up many times. The chain carries TRBV9 and TRBJ2-5; TRBD2 matches 8 bases. The CDR3 runs 15 residues. Germline V gene lookup returns CDR1 SGDLS and CDR2 YYNGEE. The ends lost 0 bases at V and 4 bases at J; junction bases unmatched: 5. The CDR3 bases are TGTGCCAGCAGCGTAGCGGGAGGGCCCTCAGAGACCCAGTACTTC. Residues: CASSVAGGPSETQYF.

This clonotype was found many times. The CDR3 loop reads CASSPQETQYF. CDR3 coding DNA: TGTGCCAGCTCACCCCAAGAGACCCAGTACTTC. The J gene is TRBJ2-5, the V gene TRBV18; D is uncertain. Germline V gives CDR1 KGHSH, CDR2 LQKENI. Trimming removed 3 bases at V and 1 base at J, with 0 bases between. This CDR3 contains 11 residues.

This clonotype was observed many times. The chain is built from TRBV27 and TRBJ1-1, with TRBD1 identical over 7 bases. The CDR3 is 14 amino acids. The junction had 4 bases not matched to a gene; V was cut back by 5 bases and J by 1 base. Germline CDR1 reads MNHEY; CDR2 reads SMNVEV (reference sequence). The CDR3 loop reads CASSLRQGNTEAFF. The CDR3 DNA follows: TGTGCCAGCAGTCTCAGACAGGGGAACACTGAAGCTTTCTTT.

This chain connects TRBV5-1 to TRBJ1-1; D is uncertain. The CDR3 sequence is 13 residues long. Trimming cost V 2 bases and J 1 base, with 6 bases left between them. Looked up from germline, CDR1 is SGHRS and CDR2 is YFSETQ. The CDR3 bases are TGCGCCAGCAGCTTTGAGGGGAACACTGAAGCTTTCTTT. Amino acid sequence: CASSFEGNTEAFF. The full variable domain, in which reference TRBV5-1 and TRBJ1-1 provide the parts outside the CDR3, is KAGVTQTPRYLIKTRGQQVTLSCSPISGHRSVSWYQQTPGQGLQFLFEYFSETQRNKGNFPGRFSGRQFSNSRSEMNVSTLELGDSALYLCASSFEGNTEAFFGQGTRLTVV.

V usage is TRBV29-1 and J usage is TRBJ2-2, with 8 bases lining up with TRBD2. The germline CDR1 and CDR2 sequences are SQVTM and ANQGSEA. The CDR3 is 15 amino acids. Unmatched junction bases numbered 6, after V lost 6 bases and J lost 0 bases. The DNA for the CDR3 is TGCAGCGTATGGACTAGCCCCTCGAACACCGGGGAGCTGTTTTTT. Protein: CSVWTSPSNTGELFF.

This chain joins TRBV7-9 and TRBJ1-5; TRBD1 matches at 8 bases. This CDR3 contains 13 residues. V was clipped by 2 bases and J by 7 bases; unmatched bases: 1. Germline loops: CDR1 SEHNR, CDR2 FQNEAQ (reference sequence). CDR3 loop: CASSLQGAQPQHF. DNA for the CDR3: TGTGCCAGCAGCTTACAGGGGGCACAGCCCCAGCATTTT.

This clonotype was observed a few times. V gene TRBV5-1 combines with J gene TRBJ2-7; no definite D call. The CDR3 sequence is 15 residues long. V was shortened by 0 bases and J by 3 bases, with 13 bases between the two germline ends. In germline, CDR1 is SGHRS, CDR2 YFSETQ. CDR3 in amino acids: CASSLVGATHYEQYF. DNA of the CDR3: TGCGCCAGCAGCTTGGTAGGAGCGACCCACTACGAGCAGTACTTC.

This clonotype was counted at least ten times. The CDR3 spells CASSPGRRSYNSPLHF. In nucleotides, the CDR3 is TGTGCCAGCAGTCCGGGACGCCGCTCCTATAATTCACCCCTCCACTTT. The J gene is TRBJ1-6, the V gene TRBV6-5, with D perhaps TRBD1 (5 bases). CDR3 length equals 16 residues. Trimming took off 5 bases at V and 0 bases at J, with 11 bases between the two ends. CDR1 and CDR2 from the germline V gene are MNHEY and SVGAGI.

There are a few counts of this clonotype. The chain uses TRBV6-2 or TRBV6-3 and TRBJ1-1; no clear D gene. Germline V lookup: CDR1 MNHEY, CDR2 SVGEGT. V lost 8 bases and J 4 bases, leaving 14 bases between the germline ends. This CDR3 is 13 amino acids long. In nucleotides, the CDR3 is TGTGCCAGCGGCGGCGATCGTAGCACTGAAGCTTTCTTT. Protein product: CASGGDRSTEAFF.

V gene TRBV20-1 combines with J gene TRBJ1-4; TRBD1 matches at 7 bases. The CDR3 runs to 15 residues. J gave up 8 bases and V 5 bases, and 14 bases lay outside the gene matches. The germline gives CDR1 DFQATT, CDR2 SNEGSKA (reference sequence). The CDR3 sequence: CSAGPDREQGEKLFF. As DNA, the CDR3 is TGCAGTGCTGGACCCGACAGGGAGCAGGGGGAAAAACTGTTTTTT.

This clonotype was seen repeatedly, ten times or more. This chain connects TRBV4-2 to TRBJ2-7, with TRBD2 matching over 9 bases. This CDR3 has 16 residues. V gave up 4 bases and J gave up 2 bases; unmatched junction bases: 9. The germline gives CDR1 LGHNA, CDR2 YNFKEQ. Here the CDR3 reads CASSPVTSGGPYEQYF. The CDR3 nucleotides read TGTGCCAGCAGCCCGGTGACTAGCGGAGGCCCCTACGAGCAGTACTTC.

There are many counts of this clonotype. This sequence joins TRBV28 and TRBJ1-1; the D is unclear. The germline V gene has CDR1 MDHEN and CDR2 SYDVKM. CDR3 length: 13 amino acids. Trimming removed 6 bases from V and 0 bases from J, with 8 bases in between. The CDR3 DNA is TGTGCCAGCAGCCTAACCTTGAACACTGAAGCTTTCTTT. Its translation: CASSLTLNTEAFF. Full variable domain (outside the CDR3, taken from reference TRBV28 and TRBJ1-1): DVKVTQSSRYLVKRTGEKVFLECVQDMDHENMFWYRQDPGLGLRLIYFSYDVKMKEKGDIPEGYSVSREKKERFSLILESASTNQTSMYLCASSLTLNTEAFFGQGTRLTVV.

The chain is built from TRBV19 and TRBJ2-1, with 9 bases lining up with TRBD1. V dropped 5 bases and J dropped 1; count of bases not matched to a gene: 6. The length of the CDR3 is 16 residues. Germline V gene lookup returns CDR1 LNHDA and CDR2 SQIVND (reference sequence). The CDR3 loop is CASSLRGQGSYNEQFF. CDR3 DNA: TGTGCCAGTAGTCTCCGTGGACAGGGGTCCTACAATGAGCAGTTCTTC.